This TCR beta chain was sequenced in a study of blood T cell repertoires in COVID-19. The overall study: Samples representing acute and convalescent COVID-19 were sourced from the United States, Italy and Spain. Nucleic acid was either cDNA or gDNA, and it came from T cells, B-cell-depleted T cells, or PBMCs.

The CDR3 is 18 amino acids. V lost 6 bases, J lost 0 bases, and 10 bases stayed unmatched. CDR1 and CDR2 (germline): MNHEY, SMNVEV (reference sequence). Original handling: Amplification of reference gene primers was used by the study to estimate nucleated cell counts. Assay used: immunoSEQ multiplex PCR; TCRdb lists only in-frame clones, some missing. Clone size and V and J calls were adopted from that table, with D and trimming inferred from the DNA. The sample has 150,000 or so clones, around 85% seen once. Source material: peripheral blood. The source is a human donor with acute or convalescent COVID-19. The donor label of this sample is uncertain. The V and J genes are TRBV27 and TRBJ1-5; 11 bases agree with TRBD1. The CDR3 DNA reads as TGTGCCAGCAGCCGAACCGGGACAGGGGGTTATAGCAATCAGCCCCAGCATTTT. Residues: CASSRTGTGGYSNQPQHF.